This TCR beta chain was observed in a study of OX40 agonist ivuxolimab in advanced cancers. Germline V gives CDR1 SGHDT, CDR2 YYEEEE. The CDR3 runs to 15 residues. The junction had 7 bases not matched to a gene; V was cut back by 4 bases and J by 4 bases. Sequenced by immunoSEQ multiplex PCR; TCRdb stores in-frame clones only, minus some. Among 69,000 or so clones listed, around 85% were seen once. The V and J genes are TRBV5-6 and TRBJ2-1, with 8 bases fitting TRBD1. The TCR comes from an adult with an advanced solid tumor such as melanoma, head and neck, liver or kidney cancer. The sequenced sample was CD4+ or CD8+ T cells sorted from blood, obtained in a trial of the OX40 agonist ivuxolimab. The CDR3, as DNA: TGTGCCAGCAGCCGCGACAGGGGATCTTACAATGAGCAGTTCTTC. Amino acid sequence: CASSRDRGSYNEQFF.